Each of the 17 T cell receptor beta chains below was sequenced from the same sample in a study of CD8+CD57+ T cells in acquired aplastic anemia. Patients sequenced had flow cytometry evidence of CD8+CD57+ cell expansion. Genomic DNA served as template for TCR beta VDJ and CDR3 profiling. TCRdb reprocessed the reads with MiXCR, giving one entry per CDR3 protein. The sample shows approximately 190,000 distinct CDR3 sequences, 48% of them seen only once. The sequencing input was sorted CD4+, CD8+, or CD8+CD57+ T cells (not recorded which) from PBMCs. The receptors originated from a human donor with aplastic anemia.

This clonotype has a count of ten or more. CDR3 in DNA: TGTGCCATCAGTGAGGACTATGAGCAGTTCTTC. This encodes CAISEDYEQFF. V and J are TRBV10-3 and TRBJ2-1; no clear D. V was trimmed by 2 bases and J by 8 bases, leaving 4 bases between them. The germline V gene has CDR1 ENHRY and CDR2 SYGVKD. CDR3 size: 11 residues.

Remarks on this clonotype: A read error is possible here, since a much larger clone lies one base away. The chain combines TRBV20-1 with TRBJ1-2; D is unresolved. In germline, CDR1 is DFQATT, CDR2 SNEGSKA (reference sequence). There are 13 residues in the CDR3. The V end was cut by 5 bases, the J end by 0 bases, with 10 bases between. The DNA of the CDR3 is TGCAGTGCTTGCACGGAAGCTAACTATGGCTACACCTTC. Amino acid sequence: CSACTEANYGYTF.

This rearrangement joins TRBV2 to TRBJ2-3; D is uncertain. CDR3 length: 12 amino acids. In germline, CDR1 is SNHLY, CDR2 FYNNEI. V lost 7 bases and J 0 bases, leaving 5 bases between the germline ends. This chain's CDR3 is CASMISTDTQYF. The CDR3 region has the DNA TGTGCCAGCATGATAAGCACAGATACGCAGTATTTT.

In this sample, this clonotype turned up once. This chain links TRBV5-1 with TRBJ2-1, with D possibly being TRBD2 (6 bases). The CDR3 runs 16 residues. Germline V gene lookup returns CDR1 SGHRS and CDR2 YFSETQ. The ends were cut back, 2 bases at V and 4 bases at J, with 16 bases in the middle. CDR3 nucleotides: TGCGCCAGCAGCTTATCCATCGCCGGGAGTTACAATGAGCAGTTCTTC. Its translation is CASSLSIAGSYNEQFF.

J is TRBJ2-2 and V is TRBV2, with 9 bases lining up with TRBD2. With 6 bases clipped from V and 2 bases from J, the junction kept 1 base outside the gene matches. CDR1 is SNHLY and CDR2 is FYNNEI in the germline V gene. The CDR3 extends over 14 amino acids. The CDR3 reads CASRGTSNTGELFF. The CDR3, as DNA: TGTGCCAGCAGGGGGACTAGCAACACCGGGGAGCTGTTTTTT.

The table lists this clonotype with many counts. The chain carries TRBV5-1 and TRBJ2-3, with a possible D match to TRBD1 (6 bases). The V and J ends lost 2 bases and 5 bases respectively, with 9 bases between them. The V gene's germline CDR1 is SGHRS and CDR2 YFSETQ. The CDR3 extends over 13 amino acids. The CDR3 DNA reads TGCGCCAGCAGCTTACCACAGGGAGATACGCAGTATTTT. This sequence encodes CASSLPQGDTQYF.

The V gene is TRBV7-3, the J gene TRBJ2-1, with TRBD2 matching 10 bases. The V and J ends lost 2 bases and 8 bases, in that order; junction bases with no gene match: 6. The CDR3 is 15 residues long. The germline V gene encodes CDR1 SGHTA and CDR2 FQGTGA. The CDR3 nucleotides read TGTGCCAGCAGCTTAGGTAGCGGGGGGAGAGATGAGCAGTTCTTC. Encoded protein: CASSLGSGGRDEQFF.

Comments on this clonotype: Germline is not matched at one junction end, which may reflect a read error. The chain has TRBV15 and TRBJ2-2; D not certain. CDR1 is LNHNV and CDR2 is YYDKDF in the germline V gene (reference sequence). The CDR3 consists of 13 residues. CDR3 amino acids: CAISRVRPGELFF. The CDR3 bases are TGTGCCATCAGCAGAGTTAGACCCGGGGAGCTGTTTTTT. Drawing the rest from reference TRBV15 and TRBJ2-2, the complete variable domain is DAMVIQNPRYQVTQFGKPVTLSCSQTLNHNVMYWYQQKSSQAPKLLFHYYDKDFNNEADTPDNFQSRRPNTSFCFLDIRSPGLGDTAMYLCAISRVRPGELFFGEGSRLTVL.

This rearrangement joins TRBV7-3 to TRBJ2-7; 8 bases align to TRBD2. V lost 3 bases and J lost 5; bases outside the gene matches: 9. Looked up from germline, CDR1 is SGHTA and CDR2 is FQGTGA. The CDR3 runs 15 residues. CDR3 sequence (DNA): TGTGCCAGCAGCTTCTCAGCGGGAGAGGACAACGAGCAGTACTTC. This gives the protein CASSFSAGEDNEQYF.

There are a few counts of this clonotype. V gene TRBV29-1 combines with J gene TRBJ2-3; 7 bases align to TRBD2. Germline CDR1 reads SQVTM; CDR2 reads ANQGSEA. Trimming at V came to 3 bases and at J to 10 bases, leaving 7 bases not matched to a gene. The CDR3 covers 12 residues. In DNA form, the CDR3 reads TGCAGCGTTGAGGGGCGGGAGCCCGCGCAGTATTTT. Translating it yields CSVEGREPAQYF.

This clonotype was seen at least ten times. The V and J genes are TRBV7-3 and TRBJ2-3, with D possibly TRBD2 on 5 matching bases. Trimming took 4 bases from V and 0 from J, leaving 11 bases between them. The CDR3 sequence is 15 residues long. In germline, CDR1 is SGHTA, CDR2 FQGTGA. The CDR3 here is CASSSGLGSTDTQYF. Written as DNA, the CDR3 is TGTGCCAGCAGCTCAGGACTCGGAAGCACAGATACGCAGTATTTT. Full variable domain (remainder filled in from reference TRBV7-3 and TRBJ2-3): GAGVSQTPSNKVTEKGKYVELRCDPISGHTALYWYRQSLGQGPEFLIYFQGTGAADDSGLPNDRFFAVRPEGSVSTLKIQRTERGDSAVYLCASSSGLGSTDTQYFGPGTRLTVL.

The chain has TRBV10-3 and TRBJ2-1; TRBD2 matches 14 bases. Unmatched junction bases numbered 6, after V lost 2 bases and J lost 0 bases. CDR1 is ENHRY and CDR2 is SYGVKD in the germline V gene. The CDR3 length is 19 residues. The CDR3 region has the DNA TGTGCCATCAGTGAGGGACTAGCGGGAGGCCTATTCTCCTACAATGAGCAGTTCTTC. Its protein is CAISEGLAGGLFSYNEQFF.

Details on this clonotype: The conserved phenylalanine or tryptophan is not found at the CDR3 terminus, so this likely reflects a read error. The chain has TRBV29-1 and TRBJ1-5, with 7 bases fitting TRBD1. There are 13 residues in the CDR3. CDR1 is SQVTM and CDR2 is ANQGSEA in the germline V gene. The DNA of the CDR3 is TGCGGCGTTTTAACAGGGGTGAGTCAGCCCCAGCATCTT. It codes for CGVLTGVSQPQHL.

This clonotype showed up many times. The genes are TRBV13 and TRBJ2-7; D is perhaps TRBD2 (5 bases). The CDR3 contains 16 residues. Germline loops: CDR1 PRHDT, CDR2 FYEKMQ (reference sequence). The ends were cut back, 5 bases at V and 5 bases at J, with 22 bases in the middle. The CDR3 nucleotides are TGTGCCAGCAGCCGGGGTGTCTGGGCTCCTCCTAACGAGCAGTACTTC. Protein product: CASSRGVWAPPNEQYF.

This clonotype was counted many times. J is TRBJ2-3 and V is TRBV6-1; either TRBD1 or TRBD2 may supply D (5 bases each). This CDR3 has 13 residues. The germline V and J ends were trimmed by 8 bases and 3 bases, with 12 bases remaining between them. Germline loops: CDR1 MNHNS, CDR2 SASEGT. CDR3 loop: CASRREGTDTQYF. The CDR3 DNA is TGTGCCAGCCGTCGTGAGGGGACAGATACGCAGTATTTT.

The chain couples TRBV20-1 to TRBJ2-5; D call uncertain. Per the germline V gene, CDR1 is DFQATT and CDR2 is SNEGSKA (reference sequence). CDR3 size: 12 residues. Deletions cut 2 bases from V and 4 bases from J, with 8 bases between. The DNA of the CDR3 is TGCAGTGCTAGAAGGGCGGTAGAGACCCAGTACTTC. Its protein is CSARRAVETQYF.

CDR3 DNA: TGCAGTGCTAGAGATCAGGACAGGGCTAATTCACCCCTCCACTTT. Translating gives CSARDQDRANSPLHF. The chain joins TRBV20-1 to TRBJ1-6, with TRBD1 identical over 8 bases. The V gene end was trimmed by 0 bases and the J gene end by 6 bases; junction bases not matched to a gene: 4. The CDR3 is made up of 15 amino acids. Germline V gives CDR1 DFQATT, CDR2 SNEGSKA (reference sequence).